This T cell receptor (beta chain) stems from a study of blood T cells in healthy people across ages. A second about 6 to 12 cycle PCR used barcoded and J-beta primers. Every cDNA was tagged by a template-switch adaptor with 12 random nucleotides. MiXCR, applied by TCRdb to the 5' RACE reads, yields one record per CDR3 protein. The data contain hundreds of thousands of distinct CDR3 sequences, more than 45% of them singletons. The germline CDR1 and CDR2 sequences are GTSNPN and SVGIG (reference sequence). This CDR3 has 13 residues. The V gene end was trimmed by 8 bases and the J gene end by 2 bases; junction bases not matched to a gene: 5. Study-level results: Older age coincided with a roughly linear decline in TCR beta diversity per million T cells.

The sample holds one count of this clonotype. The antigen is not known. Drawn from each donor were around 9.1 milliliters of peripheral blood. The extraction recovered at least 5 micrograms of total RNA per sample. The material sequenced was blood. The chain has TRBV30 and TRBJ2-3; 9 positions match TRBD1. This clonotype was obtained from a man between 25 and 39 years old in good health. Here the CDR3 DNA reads TGTGCCGGACAGGGGAAAACCACAGATACGCAGTATTTT. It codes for CAGQGKTTDTQYF.